This TCR beta chain was sequenced in a study of beta chain features in type 1 diabetes. Findings of the study overall: Among all four CD4+ subsets, Type 1 diabetes patients had TCRB CDR3s that were moderately but significantly shorter.

The investigators reverse transcribed all of the isolated RNA, so they sequenced expressed TCRB transcripts. Only in-frame clones appear in the TCRdb table, and some are missing; sequencing was by immunoSEQ multiplex PCR. This repertoire shows fewer than 200,000 clones, 10% found once; its top ten account for 0.5%. There are a few counts of this clone. Its antigen is currently unknown. The TCR comes from a man younger than 45 with type 1 diabetes. Sequencing was carried out using central memory CD4+ T cells from blood.

The CDR3 nucleotides are TGCGCCAGCAGCTCCCCTGTGGGACAGGATAACACTGAAGCTTTCTTT. This translates into CASSSPVGQDNTEAFF. This sequence joins TRBV5-1 and TRBJ1-1, with TRBD1 matching 8 bases. With 3 bases clipped from V and 2 bases from J, the junction kept 9 bases outside the gene matches. Germline loops: CDR1 SGHRS, CDR2 YFSETQ. The CDR3 is 16 amino acids.